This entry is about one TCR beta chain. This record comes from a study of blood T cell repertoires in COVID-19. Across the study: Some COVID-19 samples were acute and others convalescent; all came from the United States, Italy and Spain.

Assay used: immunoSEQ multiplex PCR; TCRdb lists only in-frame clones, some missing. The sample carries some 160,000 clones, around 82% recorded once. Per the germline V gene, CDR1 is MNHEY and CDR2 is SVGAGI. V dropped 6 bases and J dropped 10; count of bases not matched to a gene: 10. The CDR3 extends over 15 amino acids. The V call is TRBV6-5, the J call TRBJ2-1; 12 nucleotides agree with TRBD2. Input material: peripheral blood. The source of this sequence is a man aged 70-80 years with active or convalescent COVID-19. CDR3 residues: CASRPGTSGSREQFF. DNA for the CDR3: TGTGCCAGCAGACCTGGGACTAGCGGGTCGAGGGAGCAGTTCTTC.